This T cell receptor (beta chain) was identified during a study of beta chain features in type 1 diabetes. For the study at large: All samples yielded roughly 100,000,000 examined sorted cells. Whole-study results and caveats: The VDJ junctions of type 1 diabetes patients carried fewer insertions and more deletions.

Turning to this clone: Its target is unknown.

Sequenced material consisted of expressed TCRB transcripts (all of the isolated RNA was reverse transcribed). About 3.57 million reads per sample were averaged for naive, central memory and regulatory samples. Sequencing was performed with immunoSEQ multiplex PCR; in TCRdb, only in-frame clones are kept and a portion is missing. Of about 330,000 clones in the sample, 11% were seen once. The germline V gene encodes CDR1 GTSNPN and CDR2 SVGIG (reference sequence). The CDR3 consists of 14 residues. Trimming cost V 1 base and J 4 bases, with 14 bases left between them. The J gene is TRBJ2-7, the V gene TRBV30; TRBD2 is a possible D gene (6 bases). This TCR came from a woman in her twenties or thirties in good health. The sample was naive CD4+ T cells from blood. CDR3 DNA: TGTGCCTGGAGTGGGGCGGGGAGTTGGTACGAGCAGTACTTC. Translating gives CAWSGAGSWYEQYF.